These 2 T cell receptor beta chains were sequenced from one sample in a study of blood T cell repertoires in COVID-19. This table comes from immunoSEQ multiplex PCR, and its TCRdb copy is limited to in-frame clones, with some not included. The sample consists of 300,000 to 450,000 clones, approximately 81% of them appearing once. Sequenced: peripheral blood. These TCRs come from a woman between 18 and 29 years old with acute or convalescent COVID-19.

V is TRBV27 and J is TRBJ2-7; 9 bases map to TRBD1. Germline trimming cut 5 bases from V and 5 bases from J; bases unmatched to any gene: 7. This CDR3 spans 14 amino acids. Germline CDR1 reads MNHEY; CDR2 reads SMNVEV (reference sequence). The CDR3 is CASSQQGASNEQYF. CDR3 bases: TGTGCCAGCAGTCAACAGGGGGCAAGTAACGAGCAGTACTTC.

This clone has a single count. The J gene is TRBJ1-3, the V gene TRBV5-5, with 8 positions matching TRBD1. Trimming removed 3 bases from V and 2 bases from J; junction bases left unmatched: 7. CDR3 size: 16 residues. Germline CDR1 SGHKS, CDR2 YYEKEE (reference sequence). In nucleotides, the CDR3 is TGTGCCAGCAGCTGGACAGGGACGGATGCTGGAAACACCATATATTTT. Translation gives CASSWTGTDAGNTIYF.